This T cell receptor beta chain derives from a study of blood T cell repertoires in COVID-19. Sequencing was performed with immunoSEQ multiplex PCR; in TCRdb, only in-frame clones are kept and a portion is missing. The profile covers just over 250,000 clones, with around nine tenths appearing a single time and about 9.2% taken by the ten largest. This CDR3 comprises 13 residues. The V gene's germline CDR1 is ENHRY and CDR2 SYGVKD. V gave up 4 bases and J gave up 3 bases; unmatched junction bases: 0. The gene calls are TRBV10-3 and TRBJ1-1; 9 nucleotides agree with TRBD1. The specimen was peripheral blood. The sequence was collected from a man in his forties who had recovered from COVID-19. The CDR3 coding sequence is TGTGCCATCAGTGGGACAGGGGACACTGAAGCTTTCTTT. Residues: CAISGTGDTEAFF.